The 2 T cell receptor beta chains presented below share a single source sample, sequenced in a study of PD-L1 blockade in urothelial cancer. The time point denotes: peripheral blood 6 weeks after treatment start. Assay used: immunoSEQ multiplex PCR; TCRdb lists only in-frame clones, some missing. Of 83,000 or so clones listed, around 78% were seen once; the top ten hold roughly 8%. The sample here was PBMCs, taken around atezolizumab (anti-PD-L1) treatment. These receptors all come from a man between 65 and 85 years old with urothelial cancer.

The rearrangement links TRBV5-6 to TRBJ1-2, with 8 bases fitting TRBD1. The CDR3 has 14 amino acids. Germline CDR1 is SGHDT and CDR2 is YYEEEE. V lost 1 base, J lost 2 bases, and 1 base stayed unmatched. The chain's CDR3 is CASSLSGGNYGYTF. For the CDR3, the DNA is TGTGCCAGCAGCTTGTCAGGGGGCAACTATGGCTACACCTTC. Full variable domain (rest looked up from reference TRBV5-6 and TRBJ1-2): DAGVTQSPTHLIKTRGQQVTLRCSPKSGHDTVSWYQQALGQGPQFIFQYYEEEERQRGNFPDRFSGHQFPNYSSELNVNALLLGDSALYLCASSLSGGNYGYTFGSGTRLTVV.

This clone was seen only a few times. The V gene is TRBV2, the J gene TRBJ1-1; D gene unclear. The V end lost 2 bases, the J end lost 1 base, and 5 bases lay between the germline ends. The CDR3 is made up of 13 amino acids. Germline V gene sequence: CDR1 SNHLY, CDR2 FYNNEI. The CDR3 loop is CASSELPNTEAFF. The CDR3 DNA reads TGTGCCAGCAGTGAACTCCCGAACACTGAAGCTTTCTTT.